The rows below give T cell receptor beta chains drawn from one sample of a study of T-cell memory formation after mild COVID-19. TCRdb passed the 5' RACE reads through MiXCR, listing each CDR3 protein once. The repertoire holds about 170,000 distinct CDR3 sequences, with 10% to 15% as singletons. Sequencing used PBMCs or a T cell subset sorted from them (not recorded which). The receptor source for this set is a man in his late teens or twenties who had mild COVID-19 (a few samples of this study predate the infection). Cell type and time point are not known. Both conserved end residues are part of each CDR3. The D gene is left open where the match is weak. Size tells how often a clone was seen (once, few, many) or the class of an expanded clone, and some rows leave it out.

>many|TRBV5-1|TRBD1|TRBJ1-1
CASSLSPPGQDEAFF
TGCGCCAGCAGCTTGAGCCCCCCGGGACAGGATGAAGCTTTCTTT
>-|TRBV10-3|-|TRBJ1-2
CAISVKGRDFDYGYTF
TGTGCCATCAGTGTAAAGGGTAGAGATTTCGACTATGGCTACACCTTC
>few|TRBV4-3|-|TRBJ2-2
CASSPGPSNTGELFF
TGCGCCAGCAGCCCGGGACCCTCGAACACCGGGGAGCTGTTTTTT
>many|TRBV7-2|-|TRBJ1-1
CASSSRGGGVPMNTEAFF
TGTGCCAGCAGCTCGAGGGGTGGAGGGGTGCCAATGAACACTGAAGCTTTCTTT
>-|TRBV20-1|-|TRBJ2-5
CSARDEGLETQYF
TGCAGTGCTAGAGATGAGGGGTTAGAGACCCAGTACTTC
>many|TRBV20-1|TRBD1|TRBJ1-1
CSASRYRGRYTEAFF
TGCAGTGCTAGTAGGTACAGGGGGCGATACACTGAAGCTTTCTTT
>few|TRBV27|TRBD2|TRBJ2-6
CASSFWGGLSGANVLTF
TGTGCCAGCAGTTTTTGGGGGGGACTCTCTGGGGCCAACGTCCTGACTTTC
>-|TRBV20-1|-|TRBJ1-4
CSASPTLGAHREKLFF
TGCAGTGCTAGCCCCACCCTGGGGGCTCATCGGGAAAAACTGTTTTTT
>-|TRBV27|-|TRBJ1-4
CASSSTVGEKLFF
TGTGCCAGCAGTTCGACCGTCGGTGAAAAACTGTTTTTT
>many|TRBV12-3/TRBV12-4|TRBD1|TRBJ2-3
CASSLAQGRTDTQYF
TGTGCCAGCAGTTTGGCACAGGGGCGCACAGATACGCAGTATTTT
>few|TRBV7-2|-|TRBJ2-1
CASSLAQAGPNEQFF
TGTGCCAGCAGCTTAGCGCAGGCAGGGCCCAATGAGCAGTTCTTC
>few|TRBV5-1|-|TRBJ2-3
CASRGGPPTDTQYF
TGCGCCAGCAGGGGGGGGCCCCCCACAGATACGCAGTATTTT
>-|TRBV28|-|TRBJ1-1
CASRSGQLNTEAFF
TGTGCCAGCAGGTCCGGACAACTCAACACTGAAGCTTTCTTT
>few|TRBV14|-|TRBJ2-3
CASSHRFTDTQYF
TGTGCCAGCAGCCACAGGTTCACAGATACGCAGTATTTT
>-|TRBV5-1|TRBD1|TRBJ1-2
CASSPGQHYGYTF
TGCGCCAGCAGCCCGGGACAGCACTATGGCTACACCTTC
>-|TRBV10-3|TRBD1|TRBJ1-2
CAITEGQSNYGYTF
TGTGCCATCACCGAGGGACAGTCTAACTATGGCTACACCTTC
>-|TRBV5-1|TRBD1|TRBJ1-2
CASSLEPGQGAGGYTF
TGCGCCAGCAGCTTGGAACCGGGACAGGGGGCTGGAGGCTACACCTTC
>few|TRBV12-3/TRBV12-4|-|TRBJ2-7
CASSLGRRGYEQYF
TGTGCCAGCAGTTTAGGTCGCAGGGGCTACGAGCAGTACTTC
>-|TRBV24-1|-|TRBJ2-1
CATSDFRRHEQFF
TGTGCCACCAGTGATTTCCGACGACATGAGCAGTTCTTC
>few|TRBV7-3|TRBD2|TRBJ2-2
CASSLLGGAIGELFF
TGTGCCAGCAGCTTACTCGGGGGGGCTATCGGGGAGCTGTTTTTT
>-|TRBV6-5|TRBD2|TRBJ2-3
CASSQRLAGITDTQYF
TGTGCCAGCAGCCAACGCCTAGCGGGGATCACAGATACGCAGTATTTT
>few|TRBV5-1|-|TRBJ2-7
CASSQNTREQYF
TGCGCCAGCAGCCAAAATACCCGCGAGCAGTACTTC
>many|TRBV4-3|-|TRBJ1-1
CASSQESDTEAFF
TGCGCCAGCAGCCAAGAGTCGGACACTGAAGCTTTCTTT
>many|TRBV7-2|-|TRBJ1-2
CASSPPWSRLNGYTF
TGTGCCAGCAGCCCACCGTGGAGTCGGTTGAATGGCTACACCTTC
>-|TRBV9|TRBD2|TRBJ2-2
CASSVDPAGGSGELFF
TGTGCCAGCAGCGTAGACCCAGCGGGGGGTTCCGGGGAGCTGTTTTTT
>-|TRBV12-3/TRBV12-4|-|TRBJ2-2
CASSPRTRQNTGELFF
TGTGCCAGCAGTCCCCGCACCAGACAGAACACCGGGGAGCTGTTTTTT
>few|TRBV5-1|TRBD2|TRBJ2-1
CASTPLPSGGAQAREQFF
TGCGCCAGCACCCCGCTCCCTAGCGGGGGGGCCCAGGCTCGAGAGCAGTTCTTC
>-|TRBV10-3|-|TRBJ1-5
CAISETDNQPQHF
TGTGCCATCAGTGAGACAGATAATCAGCCCCAGCATTTT
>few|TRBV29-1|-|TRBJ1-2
CSVTRGGQDGYTF
TGCAGCGTTACCCGAGGTGGGCAAGATGGCTACACCTTC
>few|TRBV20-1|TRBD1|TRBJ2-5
CSANRQGARWDGQYF
TGCAGTGCAAACCGACAGGGGGCCCGGTGGGATGGCCAGTACTTC
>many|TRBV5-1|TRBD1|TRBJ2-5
CASSLAGTGEETQYF
TGCGCCAGCAGCTTGGCTGGGACAGGGGAAGAGACCCAGTACTTC
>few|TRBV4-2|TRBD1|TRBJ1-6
CASSQEGPGTGGYNSPLHF
TGTGCCAGCAGCCAAGAGGGTCCCGGGACAGGGGGATATAATTCACCCCTCCACTTT
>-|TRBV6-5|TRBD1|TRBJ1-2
CASSYDRAPYGYTF
TGTGCCAGCAGTTATGACAGGGCCCCATATGGCTACACCTTC
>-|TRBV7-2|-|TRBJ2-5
CASSPSTRETQYF
TGTGCCAGCAGCCCCTCGACTAGGGAGACCCAGTACTTC
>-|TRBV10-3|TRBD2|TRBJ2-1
CAIPRTSGSSYNEQFF
TGTGCCATCCCTCGGACTAGCGGAAGCTCCTACAATGAGCAGTTCTTC
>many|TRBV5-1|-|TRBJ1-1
CASSFDGQNTEAFF
TGCGCCAGCAGCTTCGACGGACAGAACACTGAAGCTTTCTTT